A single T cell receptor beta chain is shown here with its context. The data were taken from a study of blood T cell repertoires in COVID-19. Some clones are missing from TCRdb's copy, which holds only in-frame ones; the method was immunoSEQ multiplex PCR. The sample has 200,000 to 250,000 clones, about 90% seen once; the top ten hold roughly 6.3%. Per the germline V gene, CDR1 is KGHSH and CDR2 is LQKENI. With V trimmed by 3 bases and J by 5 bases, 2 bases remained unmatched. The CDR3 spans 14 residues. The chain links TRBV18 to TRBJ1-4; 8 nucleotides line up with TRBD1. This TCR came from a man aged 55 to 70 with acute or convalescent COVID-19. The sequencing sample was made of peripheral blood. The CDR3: CASSPRTGNEKLFF. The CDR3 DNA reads TGTGCCAGCTCACCGCGGACAGGGAATGAAAAACTGTTTTTT.